The 20 T cell receptor beta chains reported below all come from one sample, sequenced in a study of neurological immune-mediated disorders. TCRdb re-called the 5' RACE reads through MiXCR, storing one row per CDR3 protein. This table holds about 74,000 distinct CDR3 sequences, 4% to 6% found once. Sequenced: PBMCs. These TCRs come from a man aged 18 to 30 with multiple sclerosis.

This clonotype was found many times. This rearrangement joins TRBV9 to TRBJ2-7; the match to TRBD1 covers 7 bases. This CDR3 has 15 amino acids. The junction had 12 bases not matched to a gene; V was cut back by 4 bases and J by 5 bases. The V gene's germline CDR1 is SGDLS and CDR2 YYNGEE. The CDR3, as DNA: TGTGCCAGCAGCTCCGGACAGGCGGCGCACCACGAGCAGTACTTC. Translating it yields CASSSGQAAHHEQYF.

This clonotype was counted many times. The chain uses TRBV7-2 and TRBJ1-2; possibly TRBD1 for D (5 bases). The length of the CDR3 is 13 residues. Germline loops: CDR1 SGHTA, CDR2 FQGNSA. Trimming stripped 0 bases from V and 8 bases from J, with 10 bases between. CDR3 residues: CASSLAGRGGYTF. CDR3 sequence (DNA): TGTGCCAGCAGCTTAGCGGGGCGCGGGGGCTACACCTTC. The full variable domain, its missing parts supplied by reference TRBV7-2 and TRBJ1-2, is GAGVSQSPSNKVTEKGKDVELRCDPISGHTALYWYRQSLGQGLEFLIYFQGNSAPDKSGLPSDRFSAERTGGSVSTLTIQRTQQEDSAVYLCASSLAGRGGYTFGSGTRLTVV.

In its sample, this clonotype was seen many times. The V and J genes are TRBV5-1 and TRBJ2-7; D is possibly TRBD2 (5 bases). Looked up from germline, CDR1 is SGHRS and CDR2 is YFSETQ. V lost 4 bases and J 1 base, leaving 12 bases between the germline ends. CDR3 size: 14 residues. The CDR3 loop reads CASSDPGKSYEQYF. For the CDR3, the DNA is TGCGCCAGCAGCGACCCCGGGAAGTCCTACGAGCAGTACTTC.

This clonotype occurred many times. V is TRBV9 and J is TRBJ2-7; 7 bases are shared with TRBD1. CDR3 size: 14 residues. V dropped 4 bases and J dropped 0; count of bases not matched to a gene: 4. The germline gives CDR1 SGDLS, CDR2 YYNGEE. The CDR3 sequence is CASSLRDSSYEQYF. CDR3 nucleotides: TGTGCCAGCAGCCTAAGGGACAGCTCCTACGAGCAGTACTTC.

This clonotype was picked up many times. The chain employs TRBV20-1 and TRBJ1-1, with 9 bases fitting TRBD1. The CDR3 has 15 amino acids. Germline CDR1 and CDR2: DFQATT and SNEGSKA (reference sequence). V dropped 4 bases and J dropped 6; count of bases not matched to a gene: 12. CDR3 sequence (DNA): TGCAGTGCTAACACCGGGACAGGGCTTACTTCTGAAGCTTTCTTT. This sequence encodes CSANTGTGLTSEAFF.

V usage is TRBV12-5 and J usage is TRBJ2-5; D might be TRBD1 (5 bases). Germline V gene lookup returns CDR1 LGHNT and CDR2 FRNRAP. The CDR3 has 14 residues. V was cut by 6 bases and J by 1 base, with 12 bases left in between. For the CDR3, the DNA is TGTGCTAGTGGCCGAACAGGTTCCCAAGAGACCCAGTACTTC. Encoded protein: CASGRTGSQETQYF.

This clonotype was detected many times. The CDR3 loop is CSANSGGVDTQYF. The CDR3 DNA sequence: TGCAGTGCTAATAGCGGGGGGGTGGATACGCAGTATTTT. The chain employs TRBV20-1 and TRBJ2-3; 11 positions agree with TRBD2. V trimming: 4 bases; J trimming: 6 bases; junction bases outside the gene matches: 3. CDR3 length equals 13 residues. CDR1 is DFQATT, CDR2 SNEGSKA, per germline (reference sequence).

This clonotype was picked up many times. The chain is built from TRBV5-1 and TRBJ2-2; TRBD2 might be the D (5 bases). This CDR3 has 14 residues. The V end was cut by 0 bases, the J end by 6 bases, with 9 bases between. The germline gives CDR1 SGHRS, CDR2 YFSETQ. The CDR3 loop reads CASSLAGDAGELFF. CDR3 coding DNA: TGCGCCAGCAGCTTGGCCGGGGATGCCGGGGAGCTGTTTTTT. Based on the CDR3 plus reference TRBV5-1 and TRBJ2-2, the full variable domain is KAGVTQTPRYLIKTRGQQVTLSCSPISGHRSVSWYQQTPGQGLQFLFEYFSETQRNKGNFPGRFSGRQFSNSRSEMNVSTLELGDSALYLCASSLAGDAGELFFGEGSRLTVL.

This clonotype has at least ten counts. The chain uses TRBV7-9 and TRBJ2-2, with D perhaps assigned TRBD1 or TRBD2 (5 bases each). With 3 bases removed from V and 4 bases from J, the gap between germline ends came to 9 bases. The CDR3 contains 14 residues. Germline loops: CDR1 SEHNR, CDR2 FQNEAQ (reference sequence). The chain's CDR3 is CASSFAGGTGELFF. CDR3 nucleotide sequence: TGTGCCAGCAGCTTTGCTGGGGGCACCGGGGAGCTGTTTTTT.

Ten or more counts support this clonotype. This rearrangement joins TRBV6-4 to TRBJ2-3; TRBD2 aligns across 10 bases. The germline V gene encodes CDR1 MRHNA and CDR2 SNTAGT. The CDR3 has 15 residues. V shed 3 bases and J 5 bases; nucleotides not matched to a gene: 5. Here the CDR3 reads CASSETSGGGDTQYF. CDR3 coding DNA: TGTGCCAGCAGTGAGACGAGCGGGGGGGGAGATACGCAGTATTTT.

At least ten counts were recorded for this clonotype. This chain connects TRBV5-1 to TRBJ1-2; TRBD1 aligns across 7 bases. V dropped 2 bases and J dropped 3; count of bases not matched to a gene: 4. Per germline, CDR1 SGHRS and CDR2 YFSETQ. The CDR3 consists of 14 residues. The CDR3 here is CASSLNRGDYGYTF. Here the CDR3 DNA reads TGCGCCAGCAGCTTAAACAGGGGAGACTATGGCTACACCTTC.

This clonotype occurred a few times. This sequence may be a read error, since a much larger clone differs from it by one base. The V call is TRBV12-3 or TRBV12-4, the J call TRBJ1-1; 7 nucleotides align to TRBD1. The CDR3 consists of 14 residues. J lost 7 bases, V lost 3 bases, and 8 bases had no gene match. The CDR3 is CASSLGKGASEAFF. The CDR3 DNA reads TGTGCCAGCAGTTTGGGCAAGGGGGCAAGTGAAGCTTTCTTT.

This clonotype was observed at least ten times. The chain recombines TRBV20-1 with TRBJ1-3; tentatively, D is TRBD1 (5 bases). Trimming left V 2 bases short and J 4 bases short, with 9 bases between. CDR3 length: 13 residues. The germline V gene encodes CDR1 DFQATT and CDR2 SNEGSKA (reference sequence). CDR3 residues: CSARPPGGNTIYF. For the CDR3, the DNA is TGCAGTGCTAGACCCCCAGGGGGAAACACCATATATTTT.

This clonotype was detected many times. The rearrangement links TRBV5-4 to TRBJ2-1; TRBD1 matches 10 bases. Germline lookup yields CDR1 SGHNT and CDR2 YYREEE (reference sequence). With 4 bases clipped from V and 3 bases from J, the junction kept 16 bases outside the gene matches. This CDR3 comprises 19 residues. CDR3 in DNA: TGTGCCAGCAGCCCGGACAGGGGGTGGGGGTCCGGATTCTACAATGAGCAGTTCTTC. Translation: CASSPDRGWGSGFYNEQFF. Full variable domain (outside the CDR3, taken from reference TRBV5-4 and TRBJ2-1): ETGVTQSPTHLIKTRGQQVTLRCSSQSGHNTVSWYQQALGQGPQFIFQYYREEENGRGNFPPRFSGLQFPNYSSELNVNALELDDSALYLCASSPDRGWGSGFYNEQFFGPGTRLTVL.

This clonotype appeared many times. The chain links TRBV12-3 or TRBV12-4 to TRBJ1-4, with D possibly TRBD1 on 6 matching bases. Trimming cost V 2 bases and J 6 bases, with 13 bases left between them. This CDR3 spans 15 amino acids. The CDR3 sequence is CASSLSGAGDEKLFF. CDR3 coding DNA: TGTGCCAGCAGTTTATCGGGGGCAGGGGATGAAAAACTGTTTTTT.

This clonotype was detected ten times or more. The rearrangement joins TRBV5-6 to TRBJ2-2; D remains ambiguous. The length of the CDR3 is 17 residues. V lost 0 bases, J lost 5 bases, and 17 bases lay in between. Germline loops: CDR1 SGHDT, CDR2 YYEEEE. The CDR3 region is CASSLDSQNLLTGELFF. The CDR3 DNA reads TGTGCCAGCAGCTTGGACTCACAGAACCTATTAACCGGGGAGCTGTTTTTT.

Ten or more counts support this clonotype. The CDR3 bases are TGCAGTGCCGAACCTTTCGCCCAGAATCAGCCCCAGCATTTT. Amino acids: CSAEPFAQNQPQHF. The chain recombines TRBV20-1 with TRBJ1-5; D remains unclear. The CDR3 has 14 residues. Trimming stripped 6 bases from V and 4 bases from J, with 16 bases between. From germline, CDR1 is DFQATT and CDR2 SNEGSKA (reference sequence).

This clonotype was seen at least ten times. The V and J genes are TRBV7-9 and TRBJ2-7; TRBD2 agrees at 7 bases. V was pared by 5 bases and J by 7 bases, with 14 bases of the junction left unmatched. The length of the CDR3 is 15 residues. Germline values: CDR1 SEHNR, CDR2 FQNEAQ (reference sequence). The DNA of the CDR3 is TGTGCCAGCAGCCTGAACAGCGGGACCCGCGGGGAGCAGTACTTC. This encodes CASSLNSGTRGEQYF.

There are many counts of this clonotype. This chain uses TRBV5-1 with TRBJ2-2; D might be TRBD1 or TRBD2, each matching 6 bases. V was shortened by 4 bases and J by 3 bases, with 19 bases between the two germline ends. Germline values: CDR1 SGHRS, CDR2 YFSETQ. The CDR3 length is 17 residues. Here the CDR3 reads CASSIKKGGADTGELFF. In DNA form, the CDR3 reads TGCGCCAGCAGCATCAAAAAGGGGGGCGCGGACACCGGGGAGCTGTTTTTT.

At least ten counts were recorded for this clonotype. This rearrangement joins TRBV20-1 to TRBJ2-2; 7 bases align to TRBD1. The CDR3 runs 15 residues. Germline lookup yields CDR1 DFQATT and CDR2 SNEGSKA (reference sequence). With 1 base clipped from V and 3 bases from J, the junction kept 5 bases outside the gene matches. This CDR3 reads CSARVDRAHTGELFF. The CDR3 DNA follows: TGCAGTGCTAGAGTCGACAGGGCGCACACCGGGGAGCTGTTTTTT.